This T cell receptor beta chain was captured by sequencing in a study of radiation and T cells in renal cell carcinoma. Study-wide points: Pretreatment tumor biopsies were lacking, so baseline clonotypes are unknown. In blood, top tumor clones expanded by 2 weeks, shrinking by 4.

Time point reported: blood 2 weeks post-SBRT. Treatment denoted: 15 Gy SBRT to primary tumor, nephrectomy 4 weeks later. After SBRT, blood was collected at 2 and 4 weeks, plus baseline. This CDR3 is built from 16 residues. Germline V gene data show CDR1 as LGHNA and CDR2 as YNFKEQ. V lost 5 bases, J lost 0 bases, and 7 bases stayed unmatched. Data came from immunoSEQ multiplex PCR; TCRdb stores just in-frame clones and leaves some out. The sample includes 100,000 to 150,000 clones, roughly 77% seen only once; the top ten take approximately 2%. A few counts support this clone. Its antigen is not known. The input for sequencing was blood, taken from a patient whose treatment included radiotherapy and nephrectomy. The receptor was derived from a woman aged 55-70 years with renal cell carcinoma. The chain uses TRBV4-2 and TRBJ2-4; TRBD1 aligns across 7 bases. The CDR3 is CASSSRTGLAKNIQYF. The CDR3 DNA sequence: TGTGCCAGCAGCTCCCGGACAGGTCTAGCCAAAAACATTCAGTACTTC.